This T cell receptor (beta chain) was recorded in a study of CD8+CD57+ T cells in acquired aplastic anemia. Genomic DNA acted as the template from which TCR beta VDJ combination and CDR3 sequence profiling were carried out. Each CDR3 protein gets one entry after TCRdb re-called the reads with MiXCR. Of about 110,000 distinct CDR3 sequences in the sample, approximately 48% were seen once. This CDR3 has 16 amino acids. In germline, CDR1 is LGHNA, CDR2 YNFKEQ. V lost 6 bases to trimming and J lost 2 bases; unmatched junction nucleotides: 10. Notes on the study in general: It was found that roughly 29 CD8+ CDR3 sequences were shared between patients and controls.

This clonotype was recorded a few times. Its antigen is unknown. This TCR was sampled from a human donor in good health, serving as a control. The rearrangement joins TRBV4-2 to TRBJ2-5, with TRBD2 matching over 9 bases. The material sequenced was sorted CD4+, CD8+, or CD8+CD57+ T cells (not recorded which) from PBMCs. CDR3 nucleotide sequence: TGTGCCAGCAGTATTGTAGCGGGGGACAATCAAGAGACCCAGTACTTC. Translating it yields CASSIVAGDNQETQYF.